This TCR beta chain was identified during a study of T cells in Graves' hyperthyroidism and ophthalmopathy. Study-wide findings and caveats: Researchers found most expanded thyroid clonotypes above 0.001 in blood as well. Separation of ophthalmopathy from stable hyperthyroidism was achieved by a 13 V-J model.

Patients between 18 and 65 years old had hyperthyroidism, newly diagnosed and lasting under 2 months. Lactation, pregnancy, other autoimmune disease or uncontrolled infection excluded patients. A note on this clonotype: Its antigen is not identified.

TCR beta CDR3 regions were amplified from RNA transcripts. HTBI primers were the set used in a first-round RT-PCR of the TCR CDR3. Each CDR3 protein gets one entry after TCRdb re-called the multiplex PCR reads with MiXCR. The sample has tens of thousands of distinct CDR3 sequences; about 53% are singletons. Sequences were obtained from peripheral blood or thyroid tissue (not recorded which). This TCR was sampled from a young man with Graves' hyperthyroidism.

CDR3 DNA sequence: TGTGCCAGTAGCCCTAGCACAGGGGGACTGCGGGAGACCCAGTACTTC. Translation gives CASSPSTGGLRETQYF. The chain joins TRBV19 to TRBJ2-5, with TRBD1 identical over 8 bases. CDR3 size: 16 residues. Germline assignment: CDR1 LNHDA and CDR2 SQIVND (reference sequence). Trimming cost V 6 bases and J 5 bases; bases outside gene matches: 14.